This T cell receptor beta chain was retrieved from a study of T cells in Graves' hyperthyroidism and ophthalmopathy. Regarding the study as a whole: The model identified upcoming ophthalmopathy a median roughly 6 months ahead of onset.

The source material, RNA transcripts, was used to amplify TCR beta CDR3 regions. HTBI primers drove first-round RT-PCR of the TCR CDR3. TCRdb re-derived calls from the multiplex PCR reads in MiXCR, one entry per CDR3 protein. This table has hundreds of thousands of distinct CDR3 sequences, approximately 15% appearing once. Participants, patients aged 18 to 65, had newly diagnosed hyperthyroidism with a duration under 2 months. Exclusion followed for patients with uncontrolled infection, other autoimmune disease, pregnancy or lactation. Roughly 10 ml of fresh peripheral blood supplied the PBMCs. The CDR3 sequence is 18 residues long. CDR1 is LGHDT, CDR2 YNNKEL, per germline (reference sequence). V was trimmed by 0 bases and J by 2 bases, leaving 19 bases between them. A word on this clonotype: The antigen remains unidentified.

The sample was blood. The rearrangement joins TRBV3-1 to TRBJ2-5, with D possibly being TRBD1 (6 bases). The clonotype originates from a woman between 18 and 30 years old with Graves' hyperthyroidism. CDR3 protein: CASSQEANFFGQQETQYF. The CDR3, as DNA: TGTGCCAGCAGCCAAGAAGCGAACTTTTTTGGACAGCAAGAGACCCAGTACTTC.